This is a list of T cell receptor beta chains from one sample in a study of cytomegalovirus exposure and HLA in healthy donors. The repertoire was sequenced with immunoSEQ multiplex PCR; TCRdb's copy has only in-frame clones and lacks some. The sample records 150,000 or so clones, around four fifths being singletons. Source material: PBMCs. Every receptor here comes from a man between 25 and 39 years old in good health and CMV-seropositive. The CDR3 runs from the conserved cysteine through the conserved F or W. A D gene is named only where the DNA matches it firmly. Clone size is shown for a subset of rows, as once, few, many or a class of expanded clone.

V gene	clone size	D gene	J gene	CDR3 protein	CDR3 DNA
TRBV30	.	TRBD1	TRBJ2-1	CAKQTGEYNEQFF	TGTGCCAAACAGACAGGGGAATACAATGAGCAGTTCTTC
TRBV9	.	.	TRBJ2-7	CASSGDTRVKYF	TGTGCCAGCAGCGGGGACACGAGAGTAAAGTACTTC
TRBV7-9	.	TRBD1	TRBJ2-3	CASSLGSEGARTDTQYF	TGTGCCAGCAGCTTAGGATCCGAGGGGGCGCGCACAGATACGCAGTATTTT
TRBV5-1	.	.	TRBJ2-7	CASSLGRDYEQYF	TGCGCCAGCAGCTTGGGCCGGGACTACGAGCAGTACTTC
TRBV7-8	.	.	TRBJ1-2	CASSTRTESGYGYTF	TGTGCCAGCAGCACCAGGACGGAAAGCGGCTATGGCTACACCTTC
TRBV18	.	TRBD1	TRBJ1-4	CASSPREGGEKLFF	TGTGCCAGCTCACCGCGGGAAGGGGGCGAAAAACTGTTTTTT
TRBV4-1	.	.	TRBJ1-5	CASSTHPTQYSNQPQHF	TGCGCCAGCAGCACCCATCCTACACAGTATAGCAATCAGCCCCAGCATTTT
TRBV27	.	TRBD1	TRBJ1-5	CASSPGQGFWQPQHF	TGTGCCAGCAGTCCCGGACAGGGGTTTTGGCAGCCCCAGCATTTT
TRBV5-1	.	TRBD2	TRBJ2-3	CASSGAGWDTQYF	TGCGCCAGCAGTGGAGCGGGGTGGGATACGCAGTATTTT
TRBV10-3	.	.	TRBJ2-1	CAISERGNEQFF	TGTGCCATCAGTGAACGGGGCAATGAGCAGTTCTTC
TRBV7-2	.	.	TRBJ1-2	CASSFSGTSYGYTF	TGTGCCAGCAGCTTTTCGGGGACAAGCTATGGCTACACCTTC
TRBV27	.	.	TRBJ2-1	CASSLSGTPRDEQFF	TGTGCCAGCAGTTTATCCGGGACACCCAGGGATGAGCAGTTCTTC
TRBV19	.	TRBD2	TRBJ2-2	CASSLGLGTGELFF	TGTGCCAGTAGTCTCGGACTAGGAACTGGGGAGCTGTTTTTT
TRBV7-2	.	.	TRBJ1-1	CASSLGRRNTEAFF	TGTGCCAGCAGCTTAGGACGGAGGAACACTGAAGCTTTCTTT
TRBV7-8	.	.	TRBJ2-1	CASSLDAGRYNEQFF	TGTGCCAGCAGCTTAGATGCGGGGAGATACAATGAGCAGTTCTTC
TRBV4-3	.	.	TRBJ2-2	CASSQESSTGWPGELFF	TGCGCCAGCAGCCAAGAATCGAGTACAGGGTGGCCCGGGGAGCTGTTTTTT
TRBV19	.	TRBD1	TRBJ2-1	CASTPGTVSDEQFF	TGTGCCAGTACCCCGGGGACAGTGTCTGATGAGCAGTTCTTC
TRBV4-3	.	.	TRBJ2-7	CASSQDGATGDEQYF	TGCGCCAGCAGCCAAGATGGGGCCACGGGCGACGAGCAGTACTTC
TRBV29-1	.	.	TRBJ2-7	CSVEGQAYEQYF	TGCAGCGTTGAGGGCCAGGCCTACGAGCAGTACTTC
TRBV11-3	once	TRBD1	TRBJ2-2	CASSLRTGPTGELFF	TGTGCCAGCAGCCTCCGGACAGGGCCCACCGGGGAGCTGTTTTTT
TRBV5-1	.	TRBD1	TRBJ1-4	CASSARTGGNEKLFF	TGCGCCAGCAGCGCCAGGACAGGGGGGAATGAAAAACTGTTTTTT
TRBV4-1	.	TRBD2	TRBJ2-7	CASSPQRGVEEQYF	TGCGCCAGCAGCCCCCAGCGGGGGGTGGAAGAGCAGTACTTC
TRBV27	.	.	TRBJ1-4	CASSLDRLGEKLFF	TGTGCCAGCAGCCTTGACAGGCTGGGAGAAAAACTGTTTTTT
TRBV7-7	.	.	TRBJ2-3	CASSQGLTDTQYF	TGTGCTAGCAGCCAGGGGCTCACAGATACGCAGTATTTT
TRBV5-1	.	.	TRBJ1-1	CASTSPGGGNTEAFF	TGCGCCAGCACCTCCCCCGGGGGGGGCAACACTGAAGCTTTCTTT
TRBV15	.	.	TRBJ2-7	CATSRDRGGYEQYF	TGTGCCACCAGCAGAGATAGAGGAGGGTACGAGCAGTACTTC
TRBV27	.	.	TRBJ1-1	CASGYRQRNTEAFF	TGTGCCAGCGGTTACAGGCAAAGGAACACTGAAGCTTTCTTT
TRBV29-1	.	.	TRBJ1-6	CSVVTGGVDSPLHF	TGCAGCGTTGTGACCGGAGGGGTCGATTCACCCCTCCACTTT
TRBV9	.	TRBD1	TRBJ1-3	CASSVLGTGNSGNTIYF	TGTGCCAGCAGCGTATTAGGGACAGGGAACTCTGGAAACACCATATATTTT
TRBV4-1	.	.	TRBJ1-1	CASSQTGPLNTEAFF	TGCGCCAGCAGCCAAACAGGGCCCCTGAACACTGAAGCTTTCTTT
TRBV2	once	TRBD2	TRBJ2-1	CASRAGGGAYNEQFF	TGTGCCAGCAGGGCGGGAGGGGGGGCCTACAATGAGCAGTTCTTC
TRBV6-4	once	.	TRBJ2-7	CASSASGLGGEQYF	TGTGCCAGCAGTGCGTCCGGCCTCGGGGGCGAGCAGTACTTC
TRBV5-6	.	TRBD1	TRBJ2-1	CASSKWTGYGLGNEQFF	TGTGCCAGCAGCAAATGGACAGGGTACGGTTTGGGCAATGAGCAGTTCTTC
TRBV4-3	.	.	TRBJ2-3	CASSHDRGGPDTQYF	TGCGCCAGCAGCCACGACCGTGGGGGCCCAGATACGCAGTATTTT
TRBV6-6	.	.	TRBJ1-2	CASSPRSGTGGDGYTF	TGTGCCAGCAGCCCAAGATCGGGGACCGGAGGGGATGGCTACACCTTC
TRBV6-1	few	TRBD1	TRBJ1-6	CASSPGTAGGALHF	TGTGCCAGCAGTCCCGGGACAGCCGGCGGAGCCCTCCACTTT
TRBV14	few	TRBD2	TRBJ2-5	CASSQESSGGGKTQYF	TGTGCCAGCAGCCAAGAGTCTAGCGGGGGAGGGAAGACCCAGTACTTC
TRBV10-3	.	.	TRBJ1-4	CAISVGQGDEKLFF	TGTGCCATCAGTGTGGGGCAGGGCGATGAAAAACTGTTTTTT
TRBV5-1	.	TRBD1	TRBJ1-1	CASSLEGQSMNTEAFF	TGCGCCAGCAGCTTGGAGGGACAGAGTATGAACACTGAAGCTTTCTTT
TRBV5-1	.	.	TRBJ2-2	CASSWGDRNTGELFF	TGCGCCAGCAGTTGGGGGGACAGAAACACCGGGGAGCTGTTTTTT
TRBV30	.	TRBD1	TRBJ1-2	CAWTRGQGGGYTF	TGTGCCTGGACGCGGGGACAGGGAGGGGGCTACACCTTC
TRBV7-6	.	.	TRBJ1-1	CASSHYTEAFF	TGTGCCAGCAGCCACTACACTGAAGCTTTCTTT
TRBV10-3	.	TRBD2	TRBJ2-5	CAIGTSGEGETQYF	TGTGCCATCGGGACTAGCGGGGAGGGAGAGACCCAGTACTTC
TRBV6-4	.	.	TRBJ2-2	CASSGESGTDTGELFF	TGTGCCAGCTCGGGTGAAAGCGGAACGGACACCGGGGAGCTGTTTTTT
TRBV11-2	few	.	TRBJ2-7	CASNMGETRVQYF	TGTGCCAGCAATATGGGCGAGACGCGCGTGCAGTACTTC
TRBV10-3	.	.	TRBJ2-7	CAIGDRGNYEQYF	TGTGCCATCGGCGACCGAGGGAACTACGAGCAGTACTTC